This TCR beta chain was documented in a study of blood T cell repertoires in COVID-19. Study summary: Samples representing acute and convalescent COVID-19 were sourced from the United States, Italy and Spain. In each case, the material was cDNA or gDNA derived from T cells, B-cell-depleted T cells, or PBMCs.

Notes on this clone: A read error may account for a junction end that differs from germline.

Authors' methods: Nucleated cell counts were estimated from reference gene primer amplification. The method was immunoSEQ multiplex PCR; TCRdb's version includes in-frame clones alone and lacks a portion of them. From that table come the V and J calls and clone size; the DNA was used to work out D and trimming. The table records 250,000 or so clones, 84% of them present only once. Germline V gene sequence: CDR1 SSHAT, CDR2 FNYEAQ (reference sequence). The CDR3 totals 18 residues. The origin of this receptor is a man aged 60-69 years with acute or convalescent COVID-19. Sequenced: peripheral blood. This sequence joins TRBV7-7 and TRBJ1-2; 8 bases are shared with TRBD1. The CDR3: CASSLVWPGGADNYGYTF. The DNA of the CDR3 is TGTGCTAGCAGCTTAGTCTGGCCAGGGGGCGCCGATAACTATGGCTACACCTTC. Full variable domain (outside the CDR3, taken from reference TRBV7-7 and TRBJ1-2): GAGVSQSPRYKVTKRGQDVTLRCDPISSHATLYWYQQALGQGPEFLTYFNYEAQPDKSGLPSDRFSAERPEGSISTLTIQRTEQRDSAMYRCASSLVWPGGADNYGYTFGSGTRLTVV.